Listed below are T cell receptor beta chains from one sample, sequenced in a study of T cell changes during pregnancy in multiple sclerosis. The repertoire was sequenced with immunoSEQ multiplex PCR; TCRdb's copy has only in-frame clones and lacks some. The sample has about 120,000 clones, about 90% seen once; the top ten hold about 1.5%. The sample was peripheral blood, taken in the third trimester of pregnancy. The receptor set was obtained from a female donor with multiple sclerosis, enrolled in a pregnancy study. Both conserved end residues are part of each CDR3.

>TRBJ2-7|TRBV15
CATSRDLGLAGKYEQYF
>TRBJ2-7|TRBV7-6
CASSPNTGELSGEQYF
>TRBJ2-2|TRBV5-5
CASSLAAGSNTGELFF
>TRBJ1-4|TRBV7-9
CASSPTGQGANEKLFF
>TRBJ1-4|TRBV19
CASTAPGDGNEKLFF
>TRBJ1-1|TRBV19
CASRPRDSLNTEAFF
>TRBJ2-1|TRBV2
CAGAGLAKNEQFF
>TRBJ2-3|TRBV19
CASSIQDRSSDTQYF
>TRBJ2-3|TRBV30
CAWSISDTQYF
>TRBJ1-1|TRBV5-1
CASFGQGGGYTEAFF
>TRBJ2-5|TRBV14
CASSQEPGQRPQETQYF
>TRBJ2-7|TRBV4-1
CASSYGQGAYEQYF
>TRBJ1-1|TRBV18
CASSGQGQITEAFF
>TRBJ1-4|TRBV11-2
CASSLGQGAREKLFF
>TRBJ2-2|TRBV10-3
CAISGLADTGELFF
>TRBJ1-6|TRBV21-1
CASSKVDSNSPLHF
>TRBJ1-6|TRBV4-2
CASSQGFPGGAANSPLHF
>TRBJ1-1|TRBV6-6
CASSYGQTEAFF
>TRBJ2-3|TRBV7-9
CASTRLAGGDTQYF
>TRBJ1-5|TRBV5-1
CASSLETNQPQHF
>TRBJ1-6|TRBV10-3
CAIRTPGQTSPLHF
>TRBJ2-7|TRBV19
CASSIRQGTYEQYF
>TRBJ2-7|TRBV20-1
CSPWGEHEQYF
>TRBJ2-1|TRBV5-6
CASSPRRTGYNEQFF
>TRBJ2-1|TRBV6-6
CASSYRVGGANNEQFF
>TRBJ2-5|TRBV7-6
CASSLDPSAAQETQYF
>TRBJ2-5|TRBV27
CASSPMGGRETQYF
>TRBJ2-3|TRBV6-1
CASKLGGYTDTQYF
>TRBJ1-2|TRBV6-5
CASSYSTTGLHGYTF
>TRBJ2-7|TRBV14
CASSQRLLFYEQYF
>TRBJ1-2|TRBV5-6
CASSFRDRLIYGYTF
>TRBJ1-5|TRBV6-5
CASRRGSGQPQHF
>TRBJ2-2|TRBV21-1
CASPRGYSYTGELFF
>TRBJ1-5|TRBV6-5
CASSYRGSNQPQHF
>TRBJ1-1|TRBV19
CASRSGYTEAFF
>TRBJ2-2|TRBV28
CASSSGLNTGELFF
>TRBJ2-7|TRBV6-5
CAISQGDEQYF
>TRBJ2-1|TRBV19
CASSTGQRLYNEQFF
>TRBJ1-1|TRBV30
CAWRGQWNTEAFF
>TRBJ1-1|TRBV28
CASSLTGQGPTEAFF
>TRBJ1-2|TRBV19
CASSDGTFNYGYTF
>TRBJ2-2|TRBV30
CAWSVSQRGELFF
>TRBJ2-2|TRBV5-1
CASSYGGADTGELFF
>TRBJ2-7|TRBV5-8
CASWLEQGSYEQYF
>TRBJ1-1|TRBV27
CASTLGHRNTEAFF
>TRBJ2-7|TRBV30
CAWTLSGGAFEQYF
>TRBJ2-3|TRBV19
CASSASAGLTDTQYF
>TRBJ1-4|TRBV7-9
CASSSHRDPGEKLFF
>TRBJ1-1|TRBV10-3
CAIRMGGQMNTEAFF
>TRBJ1-5|TRBV5-5
CASSLSGSKRDQPQHF
>TRBJ2-5|TRBV30
CAWSLGDRQETQYF